These 19 T cell receptor beta chains came from one sample sequenced in a study of graft-versus-host responses after intestinal transplantation. Measured with immunoSEQ multiplex PCR; TCRdb has only the in-frame clones, and not every one. The sample consists of roughly 80,000 clones, roughly 84% of them appearing once. Their specific antigens are unknown. This specimen consisted of unstimulated CD8+ T cells sorted from spleen or lymph node cells, obtained before transplant. The receptor source for this set is a human donor who was the organ donor for an intestinal transplant.

The CDR3 reads CASSLEGLAGSSYNEQFF. The CDR3 nucleotides read TGCGCCAGCAGCCTAGAAGGCCTAGCGGGGAGCTCCTACAATGAGCAGTTCTTC. This sequence joins TRBV5-1 and TRBJ2-1, with 9 nucleotides matching TRBD2. There are 18 residues in the CDR3. Trimming took 4 bases from V and 0 from J; bases not matched to a gene: 11. CDR1 is SGHRS, CDR2 YFSETQ, per germline. Looking up the rest from reference TRBV5-1 and TRBJ2-1 gives the full variable domain: KAGVTQTPRYLIKTRGQQVTLSCSPISGHRSVSWYQQTPGQGLQFLFEYFSETQRNKGNFPGRFSGRQFSNSRSEMNVSTLELGDSALYLCASSLEGLAGSSYNEQFFGPGTRLTVL.

This clone was detected a few times. J is TRBJ1-4 and V is TRBV5-8; D uncertain. The V end was cut by 2 bases, the J end by 10 bases, with 12 bases between. The CDR3 sequence is 13 residues long. CDR1 and CDR2 (germline): SGHTS, YDEGEE. DNA for the CDR3: TGTGCCAGCAGCTTCCCCAACCGCGGAAAACTGTTTTTT. It is translated as CASSFPNRGKLFF.

In DNA, the CDR3 is TGTGCCACCAGCAGAGAACACCCCAGTTTGGACACTGAAGCTTTCTTT. Residues: CATSREHPSLDTEAFF. The chain employs TRBV15 and TRBJ1-1; D gene ambiguous. The ends were cut back, 0 bases at V and 3 bases at J, with 14 bases in the middle. The CDR3 is 16 residues long. The germline V gene has CDR1 LNHNV and CDR2 YYDKDF (reference sequence).

The chain joins TRBV6-5 to TRBJ1-1, with a tentative D call TRBD1 (6 bases). The germline V gene encodes CDR1 MNHEY and CDR2 SVGAGI. Trimming pared 4 bases from V and 12 bases from J, leaving 15 bases between. The CDR3 is 12 amino acids. In DNA, the CDR3 is TGTGCCAGCAGTTCTATGGGGGGCGTTTCTTTCTTT. Translating gives CASSSMGGVSFF.

The chain uses TRBV4-2 and TRBJ2-1; D gene uncertain. Deletions cut 0 bases from V and 8 bases from J, with 5 bases between. Germline V lookup: CDR1 LGHNA, CDR2 YNFKEQ. CDR3 length: 12 amino acids. CDR3 nucleotides: TGTGCCAGCAGCCAAGAAATAGATGAGCAGTTCTTC. This sequence encodes CASSQEIDEQFF.

This rearrangement joins TRBV7-8 to TRBJ1-6; TRBD1 is a possible D gene (5 bases). The germline gives CDR1 SGHVS, CDR2 FQNEAQ. There are 17 residues in the CDR3. V was trimmed by 3 bases and J by 15 bases, leaving 27 bases between them. The chain's CDR3 is CASSFNRKDEEIINLHF. Written as DNA, the CDR3 is TGTGCCAGCAGCTTCAACAGGAAGGATGAGGAGATCATTAACCTCCACTTT. Full variable domain (rest looked up from reference TRBV7-8 and TRBJ1-6): GAGVSQSPRYKVAKRGQDVALRCDPISGHVSLFWYQQALGQGPEFLTYFQNEAQLDKSGLPSDRFFAERPEGSVSTLKIQRTQQEDSAVYLCASSFNRKDEEIINLHFGNGTRLTVT.

This chain's CDR3 is CASSQHRIPDTQYF. As DNA, the CDR3 is TGTGCCAGCAGCCAACATCGGATCCCAGATACGCAGTATTTT. The J gene is TRBJ2-3, the V gene TRBV4-2, with D hard to call. Per germline, CDR1 LGHNA and CDR2 YNFKEQ. The V gene lost 2 bases and the J gene lost 4 bases, with 10 bases spanning the gap. This CDR3 is 14 amino acids long.

The chain joins TRBV10-3 to TRBJ2-7; D not certain. This CDR3 contains 14 residues. Trimming removed 2 bases at V and 6 bases at J, with 14 bases between. CDR1 and CDR2 from the germline V gene are ENHRY and SYGVKD. CDR3 coding DNA: TGTGCCATCAGTGAGGATCTCGCTATTCTCGAGCAGTACTTC. Its translation is CAISEDLAILEQYF.

This clone was picked up a small number of times. V gene TRBV6-1 combines with J gene TRBJ1-1; D is possibly TRBD1 (5 bases). CDR3 length equals 16 residues. Per germline, CDR1 MNHNS and CDR2 SASEGT. V lost 1 base and J 4 bases, leaving 16 bases between the germline ends. The CDR3 region is CASSEGRTPMATEAFF. The CDR3 coding sequence is TGTGCCAGCAGTGAAGGGAGGACACCCATGGCCACTGAAGCTTTCTTT.

This chain links TRBV11-3 with TRBJ2-2; no clear D. Per the germline V gene, CDR1 is SGHNT and CDR2 is YENEEA. The CDR3 is 12 amino acids. Trimming shortened V by 3 bases and J by 6 bases, and 5 bases separated the two germline ends. Written as DNA, the CDR3 is TGTGCCAGCAGCTTCGGACCCGGGGAGCTGTTTTTT. It yields the protein CASSFGPGELFF.

The rearrangement joins TRBV7-9 to TRBJ2-3; tentative D call: TRBD2 (6 bases). Between the trimmed V and J ends, which lost 9 bases and 1 base, there was a span of 8 bases. CDR3 size: 12 residues. Looked up from germline, CDR1 is SEHNR and CDR2 is FQNEAQ (reference sequence). The CDR3 region is CASTGGTDTQYF. The CDR3 region has the DNA TGTGCCAGTACGGGGGGCACAGATACGCAGTATTTT.

The table lists this clone with a count of one. The rearrangement joins TRBV9 to TRBJ2-1; D unresolved. Germline loops: CDR1 SGDLS, CDR2 YYNGEE. V lost 0 bases to trimming and J lost 7 bases, with 5 bases between them. The CDR3 has 12 residues. The CDR3 is CASSVGINEQFF. The CDR3 DNA is TGTGCCAGCAGCGTAGGCATTAATGAGCAGTTCTTC.

V and J are TRBV5-1 and TRBJ2-6; no firm D call. Trimming left V 4 bases short and J 0 bases short, with 11 bases between. Germline-derived CDR1 and CDR2 are SGHRS and YFSETQ. The CDR3 is made up of 16 amino acids. This CDR3 reads CASSLTSTSGANVLTF. In DNA, the CDR3 is TGCGCCAGCAGCCTGACGTCTACCTCTGGGGCCAACGTCCTGACTTTC.

V and J are TRBV5-6 and TRBJ2-4; D call uncertain. Trimming stripped 1 base from V and 7 bases from J, with 6 bases between. The germline CDR1 and CDR2 sequences are SGHDT and YYEEEE. CDR3 length: 12 amino acids. The CDR3 loop is CASSLSSNIQYF. In DNA, the CDR3 is TGTGCCAGCAGCTTGAGTTCGAACATTCAGTACTTC.

The sample holds one count of this clone. The chain is built from TRBV19 and TRBJ1-1; D not certain. The CDR3 covers 12 residues. V was clipped by 3 bases and J by 1 base, with 3 bases between them. The germline V gene has CDR1 LNHDA and CDR2 SQIVND (reference sequence). The DNA for the CDR3 is TGTGCCAGTAGTATCTCGAACACTGAAGCTTTCTTT. Translated: CASSISNTEAFF.

The rearrangement joins TRBV10-2 to TRBJ1-1; no clear D gene. Germline-derived CDR1 and CDR2 are WSHSY and SAAADI. The V end was cut by 11 bases, the J end by 11 bases, with 9 bases between. The CDR3 spans 8 residues. CDR3 protein: CAGQDAFF. The CDR3 DNA reads TGCGCCGGCCAGGACGCTTTCTTT.

This chain uses TRBV7-2 with TRBJ2-2; tentatively, D is TRBD1 (5 bases). The germline CDR1 and CDR2 sequences are SGHTA and FQGNSA. Trimming shortened V by 1 base and J by 6 bases, and 12 bases separated the two germline ends. This CDR3 has 15 residues. The CDR3 here is CASSLGMGPAGELFF. In DNA, the CDR3 is TGTGCCAGCAGCTTAGGAATGGGGCCGGCCGGGGAGCTGTTTTTT.

V usage is TRBV6-6 and J usage is TRBJ1-5; D ambiguous. The germline V and J ends were trimmed by 6 bases and 3 bases, with 12 bases remaining between them. The germline V gene has CDR1 MNHNY and CDR2 SVGAGI (reference sequence). The CDR3 consists of 14 residues. CDR3 protein: CASRSAGYNQPQHF. In DNA, the CDR3 is TGTGCCAGCAGATCTGCCGGGTACAATCAGCCCCAGCATTTT.

This chain uses TRBV7-9 with TRBJ2-3; D might be TRBD1 or TRBD2, each matching 6 bases. The CDR3 consists of 15 residues. The V gene's germline CDR1 is SEHNR and CDR2 FQNEAQ (reference sequence). Trimming took 5 bases from V and 0 from J, leaving 12 bases between them. CDR3 loop: CASSGGLPSTDTQYF. The CDR3 nucleotides are TGTGCCAGCAGCGGGGGGCTACCTAGCACAGATACGCAGTATTTT.